A selection of T cell receptor beta chains follows, all from one sample in a study of T-cell memory formation after mild COVID-19. TCRdb called the 5' RACE reads again in MiXCR, with one record for every CDR3 protein. The table includes hundreds of thousands of distinct CDR3 sequences, roughly 18% detected once. The sample taken for sequencing was PBMCs or a T cell subset sorted from them (not recorded which). These receptors were collected from an adult woman who had mild COVID-19 (a few samples of this study predate the infection). Cell type and time point are not known. CDR3s include the opening cysteine and the closing phenylalanine or tryptophan. Fields, in order: clone size, J gene, D gene, V gene, CDR3 length, CDR3 protein, CDR3 DNA. The D gene is left open where the match is weak. Not all rows give a size; the values are once, few, many and, for expanded clones, a class.

>NA|TRBJ2-7|TRBD2|TRBV13|18
CASSLGQLAGALRYEQYF
TGTGCCAGCAGCTTAGGCCAACTAGCGGGGGCCCTCCGCTACGAGCAGTACTTC
>few|TRBJ1-1|NA|TRBV12-3/TRBV12-4|14
CASTRGGLNTEAFF
TGTGCCAGCACTAGGGGGGGCCTGAACACTGAAGCTTTCTTT
>NA|TRBJ1-5|NA|TRBV12-3/TRBV12-4|14
CASTLGPGNQPQHF
TGTGCCAGCACCTTGGGCCCTGGGAATCAGCCCCAGCATTTT
>NA|TRBJ1-3|NA|TRBV6-1|16
CASSEAASGHGNTIYF
TGTGCCAGCAGTGAAGCGGCAAGCGGTCACGGAAACACCATATATTTT
>few|TRBJ1-1|NA|TRBV10-3|16
CAIKTGYVRENTEAFF
TGTGCCATCAAAACAGGGTATGTTCGGGAGAACACTGAAGCTTTCTTT
>NA|TRBJ1-1|NA|TRBV7-9|14
CASSLEGRVAEAFF
TGTGCCAGCAGCTTAGAGGGCAGGGTGGCTGAAGCTTTCTTT
>few|TRBJ1-1|TRBD1|TRBV7-3|15
CALGQGSVMNTEAFF
TGTGCCCTCGGACAGGGGTCCGTAATGAACACTGAAGCTTTCTTT
>NA|TRBJ2-7|NA|TRBV12-3/TRBV12-4|17
CASSFRGRTKVPYEQYF
TGTGCCAGCAGTTTCCGGGGGAGGACCAAGGTCCCCTACGAGCAGTACTTC
>NA|TRBJ2-1|NA|TRBV24-1|14
CATSAMLTGNEQFF
TGTGCCACCAGTGCCATGCTTACAGGGAATGAGCAGTTCTTC
>NA|TRBJ2-3|TRBD1|TRBV4-1|16
CASSQVGQSNTDTQYF
TGCGCCAGCAGCCAAGTGGGACAGAGCAACACAGATACGCAGTATTTT
>NA|TRBJ2-2|NA|TRBV12-3/TRBV12-4|13
CASSPSAAGELFF
TGTGCCAGCAGTCCCTCCGCTGCCGGGGAGCTGTTTTTT
>many|TRBJ2-7|NA|TRBV9|14
CASGKMVGSHEQYF
TGTGCCAGCGGAAAAATGGTCGGGAGCCACGAGCAGTACTTC
>few|TRBJ2-7|NA|TRBV12-3/TRBV12-4|14
CASSPPLTIYEQYF
TGTGCCAGCAGCCCGCCCCTGACAATCTACGAGCAGTACTTC
>many|TRBJ1-2|NA|TRBV12-3/TRBV12-4|14
CASSLRGANYGYTF
TGTGCCAGCAGTTTACGGGGCGCGAACTATGGCTACACCTTC
>NA|TRBJ2-5|NA|TRBV7-2|12
CASSLNVETQYF
TGTGCCAGCAGCTTAAATGTGGAGACCCAGTACTTC
>NA|TRBJ2-2|NA|TRBV4-2|18
CASSPPTVGEVDTGELFF
TGTGCCAGCAGCCCTCCCACCGTGGGCGAAGTGGACACCGGGGAGCTGTTTTTT
>few|TRBJ2-7|TRBD1|TRBV29-1|13
CSVVGQGIQEQYF
TGCAGCGTTGTTGGACAGGGTATACAGGAGCAGTACTTC
>few|TRBJ1-2|NA|TRBV29-1|11
CSVELLGGYTF
TGCAGCGTCGAACTATTGGGTGGCTACACCTTC
>NA|TRBJ1-2|NA|TRBV25-1|14
CASSEDSIWGGYTF
TGTGCCAGCAGTGAAGATAGTATCTGGGGCGGCTACACCTTC
>few|TRBJ1-5|TRBD1|TRBV7-2|14
CASSQDRANQPQHF
TGTGCCAGCAGCCAGGACAGGGCAAATCAGCCCCAGCATTTT
>NA|TRBJ2-1|NA|TRBV9|14
CASSVSSDYNEQFF
TGTGCCAGCAGCGTGTCTAGCGACTACAATGAGCAGTTCTTC
>NA|TRBJ1-5|NA|TRBV12-3/TRBV12-4|14
CASSLLYSNQPQHF
TGTGCCAGCAGTTTACTTTATAGCAATCAGCCCCAGCATTTT
>NA|TRBJ1-2|TRBD1|TRBV6-6|13
CASSRTGAEGYTF
TGTGCCAGCAGCCGGACAGGGGCGGAGGGCTACACCTTC
>few|TRBJ2-7|NA|TRBV12-3/TRBV12-4|14
CASTGPGHSYEQYF
TGTGCCAGCACCGGGCCGGGGCACTCCTACGAGCAGTACTTC
>many|TRBJ1-2|NA|TRBV7-2|13
CASSLAPGYGYTF
TGTGCCAGCAGCTTAGCCCCCGGGTATGGCTACACCTTC
>few|TRBJ2-7|NA|TRBV27|14
CASSLTGDAYEQYF
TGTGCCAGCAGTCTGACAGGCGACGCCTACGAGCAGTACTTC
>NA|TRBJ2-7|TRBD2|TRBV9|14
CASSGTSGTPEQYF
TGTGCCAGCAGCGGGACTAGCGGGACTCCCGAGCAGTACTTC
>NA|TRBJ2-2|TRBD1|TRBV7-9|15
CASRRTGRNTGELFF
TGTGCCAGCAGACGGACAGGGCGGAACACCGGGGAGCTGTTTTTT
>many|TRBJ2-2|NA|TRBV24-1|15
CATSDSQGDTGELFF
TGTGCCACCAGTGATTCCCAGGGCGACACCGGGGAGCTGTTTTTT
>few|TRBJ2-5|NA|TRBV12-3/TRBV12-4|16
CASSYQAVRREKTQYF
TGTGCCAGCAGTTATCAGGCGGTGCGAAGGGAAAAGACCCAGTACTTC
>NA|TRBJ2-4|NA|TRBV3-1|12
CASSQVKNIQYF
TGTGCCAGCAGCCAAGTAAAAAACATTCAGTACTTC
>few|TRBJ2-3|TRBD2|TRBV5-1|16
CASSLPGLAATDTQYF
TGCGCCAGCAGCCTACCCGGACTAGCGGCGACAGATACGCAGTATTTT
>few|TRBJ2-1|TRBD1|TRBV5-8|14
CASSLDRGWDEQFF
TGTGCCAGCAGCCTGGACAGGGGGTGGGATGAGCAGTTCTTC
>few|TRBJ1-1|NA|TRBV24-1|13
CATSDLPGAEAFF
TGTGCCACCAGTGATTTACCAGGGGCTGAAGCTTTCTTT
>few|TRBJ2-1|TRBD1|TRBV7-9|16
CASSLAGAGTGDEQFF
TGTGCCAGCAGCTTAGCGGGAGCTGGTACAGGGGATGAGCAGTTCTTC
>NA|TRBJ1-2|NA|TRBV18|15
CASSPLQDSNYGYTF
TGTGCCAGCTCACCCCTGCAGGACAGTAACTATGGCTACACCTTC
>many|TRBJ2-5|NA|TRBV7-2|14
CASSLRGALETQYF
TGTGCCAGCAGCTTAAGGGGGGCATTGGAGACCCAGTACTTC
>few|TRBJ2-7|TRBD1|TRBV4-1|14
CASSQGVTGNLPYF
TGCGCCAGCAGCCAAGGAGTGACAGGGAATCTACCCTACTTC
>NA|TRBJ2-1|NA|TRBV10-2|11
CASGYGNEQFF
TGCGCCAGCGGTTATGGGAATGAGCAGTTCTTC
>few|TRBJ1-1|NA|TRBV14|14
CASSLSRRSGEAFF
TGTGCCAGCAGCCTATCCCGCCGTTCTGGGGAAGCTTTCTTT
>few|TRBJ2-5|NA|TRBV9|14
CASSVAGKGETQYF
TGTGCCAGCAGCGTAGCAGGGAAAGGGGAGACCCAGTACTTC
>few|TRBJ1-2|NA|TRBV3-1|14
CASSQDLSGYGYTF
TGTGCCAGCAGCCAAGATCTTTCGGGCTATGGCTACACCTTC
>NA|TRBJ2-3|TRBD2|TRBV6-6|16
CASSHGTSGGADTQYF
TGTGCCAGCAGCCACGGGACTAGCGGGGGGGCAGATACGCAGTATTTT
>few|TRBJ2-7|NA|TRBV12-3/TRBV12-4|12
CASSLAPGGLDF
TGTGCCAGCAGTTTAGCGCCCGGGGGTCTGGACTTC
>NA|TRBJ2-5|TRBD2|TRBV5-6|17
CASSGGGIAGEQETQYF
TGTGCCAGCAGCGGTGGGGGGATAGCGGGAGAGCAAGAGACCCAGTACTTC